Listed below are T cell receptor beta chains from one sample, sequenced in a study of cytomegalovirus exposure and HLA in healthy donors. Some clones are missing from TCRdb's copy, which holds only in-frame ones; the method was immunoSEQ multiplex PCR. This table holds fewer than 100,000 clones. Input material: PBMCs. The receptors were sampled from a man between 50 and 59 years old in good health and CMV-seronegative. CDR3s include the opening cysteine and the closing phenylalanine or tryptophan.

>TRBJ1-4|TRBV7-9
CASSLGYQGDFLFF
>TRBJ1-6|TRBV4-2
CASSQVIGDTYNSPLHF
>TRBJ1-1|TRBV10-2
CASSESITGNTEAFF
>TRBJ1-2|TRBV7-7
CASSLHAPRDRLGYTF
>TRBJ2-1|TRBV10-3
CAISERVGQGNEQFF
>TRBJ1-3|TRBV7-2
CASSSTGTSGNTIYF
>TRBJ1-3|TRBV5-4
CASSFGALDSGNTIYF
>TRBJ2-1|TRBV7-6
CASSLAGIRQFF
>-|TRBV18
CASSPGYNYEQYF
>TRBJ2-2|TRBV14
CASTTGINTGELFF
>TRBJ1-2|TRBV6-1
CASSEEVRRGSNYGYTF
>TRBJ2-5|TRBV7-2
CASSLAGGTVQETQYF
>TRBJ2-5|TRBV6-5
CASSNLDSPETQYF
>TRBJ1-6|TRBV18
CASSPGTGGPNSPLHF
>TRBJ2-5|TRBV28
CASSLGGGQAQETQYF
>TRBJ2-3|TRBV10-3
CAISESQGPDTQYF
>TRBJ2-1|TRBV28
CATHTSLGTGIYNEQFF
>TRBJ1-2|TRBV9
CASSAERNDRHNYGYSF
>TRBJ1-1|TRBV25-1
CASSPTNRGVTEAFF
>TRBJ1-1|TRBV11-2
CASSQTGQGVGGTEAFF
>TRBJ2-7|TRBV9
CASSVDGQGVREQYF
>TRBJ1-2|TRBV6-4
CASSVDPGQGANGYTF
>TRBJ1-1|TRBV7-6
CASSLFRGGTEAFF
>TRBJ1-6|TRBV18
CASSPGTGGMWSPLHF
>TRBJ1-1|TRBV4-3
CASSQVGGATEAFF
>TRBJ2-7|TRBV7-8
CASSLGRWLAGYYEQYF
>TRBJ2-2|TRBV14
CASSQQGVSGELFF
>TRBJ2-3|TRBV9
CASSVGVRDTQYF
>TRBJ2-5|TRBV29-1
CSVEEPRQMRYF
>TRBJ1-6|TRBV27
CASSLETSNSPLHF
>TRBJ2-1|TRBV6-6
CASSPRLVSEQFF
>TRBJ1-2|TRBV6-5
CASSLRREDTGYTF
>TRBJ1-2|TRBV9
CASSVGTGTYGYTF